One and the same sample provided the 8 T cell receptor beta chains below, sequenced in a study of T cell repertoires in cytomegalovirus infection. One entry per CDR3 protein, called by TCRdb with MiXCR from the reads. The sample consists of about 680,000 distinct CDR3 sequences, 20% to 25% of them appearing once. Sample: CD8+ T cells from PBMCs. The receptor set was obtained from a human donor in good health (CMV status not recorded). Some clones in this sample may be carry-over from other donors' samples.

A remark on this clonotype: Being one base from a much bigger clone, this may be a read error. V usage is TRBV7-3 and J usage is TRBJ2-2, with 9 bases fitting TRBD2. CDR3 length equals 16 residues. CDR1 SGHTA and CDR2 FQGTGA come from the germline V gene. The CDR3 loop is CAGSLRAGGDTGELFF. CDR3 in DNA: TGTGCCGGCAGCTTAAGAGCGGGGGGTGACACCGGGGAGCTGTTTTTT.

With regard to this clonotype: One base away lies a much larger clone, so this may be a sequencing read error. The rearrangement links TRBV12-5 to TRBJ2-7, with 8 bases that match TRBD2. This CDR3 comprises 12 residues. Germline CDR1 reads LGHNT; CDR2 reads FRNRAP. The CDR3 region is CVSGPGRGEQYF. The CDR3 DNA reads TGTGTTAGTGGTCCCGGGAGGGGCGAGCAGTACTTC. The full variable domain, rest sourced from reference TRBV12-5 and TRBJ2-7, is DARVTQTPRHKVTEMGQEVTMRCQPILGHNTVFWYRQTMMQGLELLAYFRNRAPLDDSGMPKDRFSAEMPDATLATLKIQPSEPRDSAVYFCVSGPGRGEQYFGPGTRLTVT.

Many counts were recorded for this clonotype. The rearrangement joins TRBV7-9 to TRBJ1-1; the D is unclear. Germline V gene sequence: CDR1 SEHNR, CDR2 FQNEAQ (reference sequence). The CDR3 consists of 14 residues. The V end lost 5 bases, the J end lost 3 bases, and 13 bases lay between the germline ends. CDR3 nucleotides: TGTGCCAGCAGCCCCACATTGGGAGACACTGAAGCTTTCTTT. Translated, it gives CASSPTLGDTEAFF.

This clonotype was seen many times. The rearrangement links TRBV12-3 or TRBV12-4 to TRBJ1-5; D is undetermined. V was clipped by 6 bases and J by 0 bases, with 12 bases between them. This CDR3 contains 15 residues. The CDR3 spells CASRFDTFSNQPQHF. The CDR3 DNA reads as TGTGCCAGCAGATTCGATACCTTTAGCAATCAGCCCCAGCATTTT.

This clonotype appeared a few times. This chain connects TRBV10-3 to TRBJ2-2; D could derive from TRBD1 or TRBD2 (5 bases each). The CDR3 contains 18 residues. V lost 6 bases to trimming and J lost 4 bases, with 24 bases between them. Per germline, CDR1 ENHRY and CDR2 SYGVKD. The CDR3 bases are TGTGCCATCAGGTTTGAGGGGCGCGAATCTTATGGCACCGGGGAGCTGTTTTTT. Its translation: CAIRFEGRESYGTGELFF.

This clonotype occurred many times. The CDR3 protein is CASSLADVGASTDTQYF. In DNA form, the CDR3 reads TGTGCCAGCAGCTTAGCGGACGTAGGGGCTAGCACAGATACGCAGTATTTT. This chain links TRBV7-2 with TRBJ2-3, with a tentative D call TRBD1 (5 bases). CDR1 and CDR2 (germline): SGHTA, FQGNSA. CDR3 length: 17 amino acids. The V end was cut by 0 bases, the J end by 0 bases, with 13 bases between.

The CDR3 is CSARDVVAPYGEQFF. For the CDR3, the DNA is TGCAGTGCTAGAGATGTAGTAGCCCCCTATGGTGAGCAGTTCTTC. This chain links TRBV20-1 with TRBJ2-1; D not certain. There are 15 residues in the CDR3. Trimming shortened V by 0 bases and J by 9 bases, and 18 bases separated the two germline ends. Germline-derived CDR1 and CDR2 are DFQATT and SNEGSKA (reference sequence).

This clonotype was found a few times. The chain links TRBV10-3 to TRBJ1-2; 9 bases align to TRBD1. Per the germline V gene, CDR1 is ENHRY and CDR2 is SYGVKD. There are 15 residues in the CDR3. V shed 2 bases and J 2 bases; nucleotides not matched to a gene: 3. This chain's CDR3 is CAISEGTGTNYGYTF. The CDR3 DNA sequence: TGTGCCATCAGTGAGGGGACAGGGACGAACTATGGCTACACCTTC.